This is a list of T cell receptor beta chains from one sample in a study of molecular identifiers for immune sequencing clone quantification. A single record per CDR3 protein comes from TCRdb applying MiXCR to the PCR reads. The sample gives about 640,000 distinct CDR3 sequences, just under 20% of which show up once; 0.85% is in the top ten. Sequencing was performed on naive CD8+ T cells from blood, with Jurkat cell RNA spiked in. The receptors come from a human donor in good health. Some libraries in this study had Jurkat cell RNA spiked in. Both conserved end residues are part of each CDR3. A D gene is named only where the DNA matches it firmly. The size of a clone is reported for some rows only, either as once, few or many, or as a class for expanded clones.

DNA: TGTGCCAGTAGTATGGGGTCGCGCAATCAGCCCCAGCATTTT; CDR3: CASSMGSRNQPQHF; D: .; J: TRBJ1-5; size: few; V: TRBV19
DNA: TGTGCCAGCAGCCAGGCGGGAGGATTCTTGGGTGAGCAGTTCTTC; CDR3: CASSQAGGFLGEQFF; D: TRBD2; J: TRBJ2-1; size: many; V: TRBV14
DNA: TGCGCCAGCAGCCAACAGACAGGGTCTGGAAACACCATATATTTT; CDR3: CASSQQTGSGNTIYF; D: TRBD1; J: TRBJ1-3; size: .; V: TRBV4-1
DNA: TGCAGCGTCGAGGAGCAGACAGGGGATAGCACCGGGGAGCTGTTTTTT; CDR3: CSVEEQTGDSTGELFF; D: TRBD1; J: TRBJ2-2; size: many; V: TRBV29-1
DNA: TGTGCCAGCAGTCACGGACAGGGCCTGGGGGAGACCCAGTACTTC; CDR3: CASSHGQGLGETQYF; D: TRBD1; J: TRBJ2-5; size: many; V: TRBV6-5
DNA: TGTGCCAGCAGTTACTCGTTGAGCGGGAGGCCCTGGCAGCAAGAGACCCAGTACTTC; CDR3: CASSYSLSGRPWQQETQYF; D: TRBD2; J: TRBJ2-5; size: .; V: TRBV6-5
DNA: TGTGCCAGCAGCTTGGCACAGGGGGCGGTTGGAAACACCATATATTTT; CDR3: CASSLAQGAVGNTIYF; D: TRBD1; J: TRBJ1-3; size: .; V: TRBV5-3
DNA: TGTGCCAGCAGCTTGCCTACCCAGACAGGGGCCACTGAAGCTTTCTTT; CDR3: CASSLPTQTGATEAFF; D: TRBD1; J: TRBJ1-1; size: few; V: TRBV5-4
DNA: TGTGCCAGCAGCTTAGAAGTGGGGAACACCGGGGAGCTGTTTTTT; CDR3: CASSLEVGNTGELFF; D: .; J: TRBJ2-2; size: few; V: TRBV7-9
DNA: TGTGCCAGCTCACCACCGTGGTATAATGAGCAGTACTTC; CDR3: CASSPPWYNEQYF; D: .; J: TRBJ2-7; size: .; V: TRBV18
DNA: TGTGCCAGCAGCAGGGGAGATCAGCCCCAGCATTTT; CDR3: CASSRGDQPQHF; D: .; J: TRBJ1-5; size: many; V: TRBV5-6
DNA: TGTGCCAGCAGCGGAGCGGGGTTCACAGATACGCAGTATTTT; CDR3: CASSGAGFTDTQYF; D: TRBD2; J: TRBJ2-3; size: many; V: TRBV9
DNA: TGTGCCAGCAGTTTTCAAGCGGGGGGCGGGGAGACCCAGTACTTC; CDR3: CASSFQAGGGETQYF; D: TRBD2; J: TRBJ2-5; size: .; V: TRBV27
DNA: TGCGCCAGCAGCCCCGATATTTCCATCCTCTACGAGCAGTACTTC; CDR3: CASSPDISILYEQYF; D: .; J: TRBJ2-7; size: .; V: TRBV4-1